Listed below are T cell receptor beta chains from one sample, sequenced in a study of CD4 T cells in relation to SARS-CoV-2 and coronaviruses. For these receptors, no antigen is known. Data came from immunoSEQ multiplex PCR; TCRdb stores just in-frame clones and leaves some out. This sample has about 22,000 clones, with about 71% found just once. Source material: CD4+ T cells from PBMCs, cultured in vitro. These receptors all stem from a human donor in good health. Both conserved end residues are part of each CDR3. A D gene is named only where the DNA matches it firmly. Size values are once, few and many counts, or a class for expanded clones, and some rows have none.

size	V	J	D	DNA	CDR3
NA	TRBV10-3	TRBJ1-1	TRBD1	TGTGCCTCCGGGGGCAGGGGGCTGGACACTGAAGCTTTCTTT	CASGGRGLDTEAFF
few	TRBV6-1	TRBJ2-1	TRBD2	TGTGCCAGCAGTGATCGACCTAGCGGTGAGCAGTTCTTC	CASSDRPSGEQFF
NA	TRBV5-1	TRBJ2-7	TRBD2	TGCGCCAGCAGCCAAGGGACTAGCGGCCCCTACGAGCAGTACTTC	CASSQGTSGPYEQYF
NA	TRBV7-7	TRBJ2-2	TRBD1	TGTGCTAGCAGTTCTGACAGGGCCGGGGAGCTGTTTTTT	CASSSDRAGELFF
NA	TRBV7-9	TRBJ2-5	NA	TGTGCCAGCAGCTCGACAGGACAACCGGGGGAGACCCAGTACTTC	CASSSTGQPGETQYF
once	TRBV5-1	TRBJ2-1	NA	TGCGCCAGCAGCTCCAACCAAGGGGCGGGATGGAATGAGCAGTTCTTC	CASSSNQGAGWNEQFF
NA	TRBV5-4	TRBJ2-5	TRBD2	TGTGCCAGCAGCTTCTTTGGGACTAGCGGGGGTTTTGGGGAGACCCAGTACTTC	CASSFFGTSGGFGETQYF
once	TRBV10-3	TRBJ1-2	TRBD1	TGTGCCATCAGTTCACAGGGGGCGCATAACTATGGCTACACCTTC	CAISSQGAHNYGYTF
NA	TRBV28	TRBJ2-7	NA	TGTGCCAGTGGAGGGGGGGCCGTAACCTACGAGCAGTACTTC	CASGGGAVTYEQYF
NA	TRBV10-3	TRBJ1-2	TRBD1	TGTGCCATCAGTGAGTCTAGATTCGACAGGGGCGTGGATGGCTACACCTTC	CAISESRFDRGVDGYTF